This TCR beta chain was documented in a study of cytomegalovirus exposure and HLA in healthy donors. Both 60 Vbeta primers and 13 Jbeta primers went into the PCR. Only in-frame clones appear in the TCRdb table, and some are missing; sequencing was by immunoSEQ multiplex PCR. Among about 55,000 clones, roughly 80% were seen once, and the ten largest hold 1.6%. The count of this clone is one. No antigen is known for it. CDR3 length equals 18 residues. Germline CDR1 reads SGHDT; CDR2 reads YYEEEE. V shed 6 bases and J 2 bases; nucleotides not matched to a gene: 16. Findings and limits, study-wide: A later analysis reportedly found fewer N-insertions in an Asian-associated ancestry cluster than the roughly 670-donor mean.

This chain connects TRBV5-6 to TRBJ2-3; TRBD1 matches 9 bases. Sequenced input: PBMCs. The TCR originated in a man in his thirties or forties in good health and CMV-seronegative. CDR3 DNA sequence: TGTGCCAGCACCCTGGACAGGGGTACAGCGGGCTACACAGATACGCAGTATTTT. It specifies CASTLDRGTAGYTDTQYF.